The rows below give T cell receptor beta chains drawn from one sample of a study of response to subunit inactivated influenza vaccine. TCRdb reprocessed the RT-PCR reads via MiXCR and lists one record per CDR3 protein. The table lists about half a million distinct CDR3 sequences, about 10% of them singletons. Material: PBMCs from blood, obtained more than 35 days after vaccination. The receptor source for this set is a man aged 50 to 59 who received an inactivated influenza vaccine. The conserved cysteine and the conserved F or W are not part of the CDR3 here. Rows may omit the clone size; those that give it use once, few, many or a size class.

ASRLTLRDRTPYEQY,15,TRBV5-1,few,TRBJ2-7
ASSFDFSPYEQY,12,TRBV5-1,many,TRBJ2-7
ASSTDSYLSYT,11,TRBV5-1,.,TRBJ1-2
ASSPQLWRTDTRY,13,TRBV9,.,TRBJ2-3
ASSRSGRLSTDTQY,14,TRBV5-1,.,TRBJ2-3
ASSALRNTGELF,12,TRBV7-9,many,TRBJ2-2
ASSPLGSRGYT,11,TRBV6-2/TRBV6-3,few,TRBJ1-2
ASSQEMDNQPQH,12,TRBV7-8,.,TRBJ1-5
SARSLAVNNEQF,12,TRBV20-1,few,TRBJ2-1
ASSLGRGRTEAF,12,TRBV7-9,.,TRBJ1-1
ASSFSMYNEQF,11,TRBV7-2,.,TRBJ2-1
ASSLNIGANTGELF,14,TRBV5-1,few,TRBJ2-2
ATSGIGSGSLYNEQF,15,TRBV24-1,.,TRBJ2-1
SAEARDTVYEQY,12,TRBV20-1,.,TRBJ2-7
SAETGGGDTQY,11,TRBV20-1,few,TRBJ2-3
ASSQGGGVKPQH,12,TRBV7-2,many,TRBJ1-5
ASIDRGRFGGYT,12,TRBV4-3,.,TRBJ1-2
ASSPGQFSYEQY,12,TRBV4-3,few,TRBJ2-7
ASSFGGLLVHNEQF,14,TRBV28,.,TRBJ2-1
ASSSGLAGTRQF,12,TRBV7-2,few,TRBJ2-1
ASSSSGSASEKLF,13,TRBV7-2,.,TRBJ1-4
ASSLAGDYGYT,11,TRBV7-2,many,TRBJ1-2
ASSAGEVHGYT,11,TRBV7-9,once,TRBJ1-2
ASSLIFTGELF,11,TRBV12-3/TRBV12-4,.,TRBJ2-2
ASSFRLAGGTDTQY,14,TRBV7-2,.,TRBJ2-3
ASSTQGKRQY,10,TRBV2,.,TRBJ2-7